A single sample is the source of the 5 T cell receptor beta chains below, sequenced in a study of read filtering for tumor transcriptome and immune sequencing. The library was built from roughly 400 ng RNA with molecular barcoded adaptors for alpha/delta and beta/gamma chains. TCRdb recomputed calls from the reads with MiXCR, one row per CDR3 protein. The repertoire has 93,000 or so distinct CDR3 sequences, 20% to 25% of them found once; the top ten carry approximately 10%. The sample comprised a population of CD138-negative cells sorted from bone marrow. These receptors came from a donor at least 40 years old with multiple myeloma.

This clonotype was recorded once. A much larger clone lies one base from this, so it may be a read error. The V call is TRBV28, the J call TRBJ1-4; no clear D. CDR1 MDHEN and CDR2 SYDVKM come from the germline V gene. The CDR3 extends over 14 amino acids. The CDR3 is CASSADATNEKLLF. Written as DNA, the CDR3 is TGTGCCAGCAGCGCAGATGCAACTAATGAAAAACTGCTTTTT.

This chain connects TRBV2 to TRBJ1-5; TRBD1 might be the D (5 bases). The CDR3 has 14 residues. The V gene's germline CDR1 is SNHLY and CDR2 FYNNEI. The V end lost 1 base, the J end lost 9 bases, and 13 bases lay between the germline ends. The CDR3 protein is CASSEGDRGVPQHF. For the CDR3, the DNA is TGTGCCAGCAGTGAAGGGGACCGCGGAGTGCCCCAGCATTTT. The full variable domain, in which reference TRBV2 and TRBJ1-5 provide the parts outside the CDR3, is EPEVTQTPSHQVTQMGQEVILRCVPISNHLYFYWYRQILGQKVEFLVSFYNNEISEKSEIFDDQFSVERPDGSNFTLKIRSTKLEDSAMYFCASSEGDRGVPQHFGDGTRLSIL.

At least ten counts were recorded for this clonotype. The V gene is TRBV3-1, the J gene TRBJ1-5; D remains ambiguous. The germline CDR1 and CDR2 sequences are LGHDT and YNNKEL (reference sequence). This CDR3 region has 14 residues. Trimming shortened V by 4 bases and J by 3 bases, and 10 bases separated the two germline ends. The CDR3 bases are TGTGCCAGCAGCCGACGGCCAGACAATCAGCCCCAGCATTTT. It is translated as CASSRRPDNQPQHF.

The V call is TRBV10-3, the J call TRBJ1-5; D is unclear. There are 12 residues in the CDR3. Trimming took off 3 bases at V and 8 bases at J, with 8 bases between the two ends. Germline CDR1 is ENHRY and CDR2 is SYGVKD. This CDR3 reads CAISETVEPQHF. The CDR3 DNA reads TGTGCCATCAGTGAAACCGTGGAGCCCCAGCATTTT.

This clonotype was seen repeatedly, ten times or more. The chain carries TRBV6-1 and TRBJ2-6; 7 nucleotides match TRBD1. CDR3 size: 16 residues. Germline CDR1 is MNHNS and CDR2 is SASEGT. Trimming took 8 bases from V and 2 from J; bases not matched to a gene: 9. The CDR3 region is CASSEQGIAGANVLTF. The CDR3 DNA reads TGTGCCAGCTCCGAACAGGGGATCGCTGGGGCCAACGTCCTGACTTTC.